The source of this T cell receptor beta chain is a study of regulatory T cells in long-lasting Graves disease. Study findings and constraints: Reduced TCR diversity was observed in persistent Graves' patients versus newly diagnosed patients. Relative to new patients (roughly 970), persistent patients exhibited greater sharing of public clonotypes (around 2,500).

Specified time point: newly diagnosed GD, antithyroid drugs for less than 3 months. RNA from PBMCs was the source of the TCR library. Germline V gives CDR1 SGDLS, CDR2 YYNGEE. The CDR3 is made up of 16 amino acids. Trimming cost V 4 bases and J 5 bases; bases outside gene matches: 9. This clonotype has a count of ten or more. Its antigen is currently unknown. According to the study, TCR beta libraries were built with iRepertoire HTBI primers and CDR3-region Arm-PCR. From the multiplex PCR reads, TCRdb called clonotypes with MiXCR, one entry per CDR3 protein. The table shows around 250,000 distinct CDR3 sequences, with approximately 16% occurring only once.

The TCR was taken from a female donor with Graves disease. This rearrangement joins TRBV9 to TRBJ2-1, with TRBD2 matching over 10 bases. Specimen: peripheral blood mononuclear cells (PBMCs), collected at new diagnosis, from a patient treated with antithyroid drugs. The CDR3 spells CASSSKTSGPNNEQFF. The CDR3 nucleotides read TGTGCCAGCAGCTCCAAGACTAGCGGGCCGAACAATGAGCAGTTCTTC.